A few counts support the clone carrying this TCR beta chain. Its antigen is currently unknown. Each CDR3 protein gets one entry after TCRdb re-called the 5' RACE reads with MiXCR. The sample includes around 890,000 distinct CDR3 sequences, about an eighth of them seen just once. These data come from a study of CD8 T cells in ankylosing spondylitis. Unmatched junction bases numbered 11, after V lost 4 bases and J lost 7 bases. Germline V lookup: CDR1 DFQATT, CDR2 SNEGSKA (reference sequence). This CDR3 has 14 residues. The study's findings and limits: Ankylosing spondylitis blood appeared to be characterized by a TCR beta motif of 8 or 9 highly homologous variants.

The receptor comes from a male donor with ankylosing spondylitis. The chain recombines TRBV20-1 with TRBJ1-2; 8 positions match TRBD1. Sequencing input: blood, either unsorted or a sorted T cell fraction (not recorded which). In DNA, the CDR3 is TGCAGTGCTATTACAGGACAGGGAGGCCGTGGCTACACCTTC. It yields the protein CSAITGQGGRGYTF.